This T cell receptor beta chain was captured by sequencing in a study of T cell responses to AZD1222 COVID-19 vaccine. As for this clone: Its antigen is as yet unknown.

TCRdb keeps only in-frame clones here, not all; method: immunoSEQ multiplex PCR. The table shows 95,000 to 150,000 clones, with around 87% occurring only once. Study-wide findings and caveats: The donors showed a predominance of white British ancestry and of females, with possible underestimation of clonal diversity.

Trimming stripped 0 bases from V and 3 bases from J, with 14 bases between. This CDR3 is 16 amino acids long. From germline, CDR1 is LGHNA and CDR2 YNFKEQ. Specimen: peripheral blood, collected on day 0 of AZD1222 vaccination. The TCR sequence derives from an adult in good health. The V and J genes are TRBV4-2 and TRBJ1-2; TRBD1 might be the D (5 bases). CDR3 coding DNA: TGTGCCAGCAGCCAAGAGTTTGGGGGAGGTTACTATGGCTACACCTTC. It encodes CASSQEFGGGYYGYTF.